The 9 T cell receptor beta chains reported below all come from one sample, sequenced in a study of CD8+ T cells in alopecia areata. RNA was isolated and reverse transcribed to cDNA, the sequencing template. Here immunoSEQ multiplex PCR was the method, and the copy in TCRdb shows in-frame clones only, minus some. The data show 200,000 to 250,000 clones, under 40% seen once. Treatment in this sample: oral pan-JAK inhibitor, 5-10 mg twice daily. The source was CD4+ T cells sorted from blood, collected between weeks 30 and 35, from a patient treated with tofacitinib. The origin of the receptors is a human donor with alopecia areata.

This chain connects TRBV6-1 to TRBJ1-5; D unresolved. CDR1 is MNHNS, CDR2 SASEGT, per germline. With 0 bases removed from V and 6 bases from J, the gap between germline ends came to 9 bases. The CDR3 spans 14 residues. The CDR3: CASSEAWEGQPQHF. The DNA for the CDR3 is TGTGCCAGCAGTGAAGCGTGGGAAGGTCAGCCCCAGCATTTT.

The chain uses TRBV6-1 and TRBJ1-6, with D possibly matching TRBD1 (5 bases). From germline, CDR1 is MNHNS and CDR2 SASEGT. The CDR3 sequence is 13 residues long. Between the trimmed V and J ends, which lost 7 bases and 10 bases, there was a span of 14 bases. CDR3 sequence (DNA): TGTGCCAGCAATACAGGCGTCAAATCACCCCTCCACTTT. It encodes CASNTGVKSPLHF.

This sequence joins TRBV29-1 and TRBJ1-5; D uncertain. V was pared by 4 bases and J by 1 base, with 5 bases between. The CDR3 contains 12 residues. Germline lookup yields CDR1 SQVTM and CDR2 ANQGSEA. This chain's CDR3 is CSVGDSNQPQHF. CDR3 DNA sequence: TGCAGCGTTGGAGACAGCAATCAGCCCCAGCATTTT.

Notes on this clone: Additional DNA sequences in this sample encode the identical CDR3. V and J are TRBV29-1 and TRBJ2-2, with D unclear. CDR3 length: 12 residues. Trimming removed 1 base at V and 3 bases at J, with 3 bases between. The germline CDR1 and CDR2 sequences are SQVTM and ANQGSEA. CDR3 sequence reads: CSVEVDTGELFF. DNA of the CDR3: TGCAGCGTTGAAGTAGACACCGGGGAGCTGTTTTTT.

The rearrangement links TRBV6-4 to TRBJ2-3, with a tentative D call TRBD1 (5 bases). This CDR3 region has 14 residues. CDR1 and CDR2 (germline): MRHNA, SNTAGT. V was shortened by 2 bases and J by 5 bases, with 11 bases between the two germline ends. This CDR3 is CASSDGQGQDTQYF. CDR3 sequence (DNA): TGTGCCAGCAGTGACGGGCAGGGTCAAGATACGCAGTATTTT.

This clone turned up a few times. V usage is TRBV5-1 and J usage is TRBJ2-7; D assignment may be TRBD1 or TRBD2 (5 bases each). The CDR3 runs to 16 residues. Germline CDR1 is SGHRS and CDR2 is YFSETQ. Trimming pared 2 bases from V and 2 bases from J, leaving 17 bases between. The CDR3: CASSLSSGTGTYEQYF. CDR3 nucleotides: TGCGCCAGCAGCTTATCGTCCGGGACGGGAACCTACGAGCAGTACTTC. Complete variable domain (other parts from reference TRBV5-1 and TRBJ2-7): KAGVTQTPRYLIKTRGQQVTLSCSPISGHRSVSWYQQTPGQGLQFLFEYFSETQRNKGNFPGRFSGRQFSNSRSEMNVSTLELGDSALYLCASSLSSGTGTYEQYFGPGTRLTVT.

This clone occurred once. The rearrangement joins TRBV6-5 to TRBJ2-5, with TRBD2 matching 7 bases. The V and J ends lost 3 bases and 10 bases, in that order; junction bases with no gene match: 5. The CDR3 sequence is 12 residues long. The germline V gene encodes CDR1 MNHEY and CDR2 SVGAGI. Here the CDR3 DNA reads TGTGCCAGCAGTTATGGGGGGGAAGGCCAGTACTTC. Protein: CASSYGGEGQYF.

This chain joins TRBV6-5 and TRBJ2-5; D is unresolved. The CDR3 is 14 amino acids. Trimming left V 0 bases short and J 1 base short, with 6 bases between. Per the germline V gene, CDR1 is MNHEY and CDR2 is SVGAGI. In nucleotides, the CDR3 is TGTGCCAGCAGTTACTCCGGAGTCCAAGAGACCCAGTACTTC. It yields the protein CASSYSGVQETQYF.

This clone was observed a handful of times. This rearrangement joins TRBV4-2 to TRBJ1-4; 8 bases line up with TRBD1. Germline-derived CDR1 and CDR2 are LGHNA and YNFKEQ. This CDR3 has 15 residues. Unmatched junction bases numbered 5, after V lost 5 bases and J lost 3 bases. The CDR3 DNA is TGTGCCAGCAGCGCTACAGGGGGTTCTAATGAAAAACTGTTTTTT. Amino acids: CASSATGGSNEKLFF.